One and the same sample provided the 3 T cell receptor beta chains below, sequenced in a study of blood T cell repertoires in COVID-19. The assay was immunoSEQ multiplex PCR, and TCRdb's table has in-frame clones only and misses some. The sample yields about 190,000 clones, 70% to 90% seen once. The sample taken for sequencing was peripheral blood. These receptors all come from a woman older than 75 with acute or convalescent COVID-19.

J is TRBJ1-1 and V is TRBV27, with a weak D call TRBD1 (5 bases). CDR1 is MNHEY and CDR2 is SMNVEV in the germline V gene (reference sequence). This CDR3 has 15 amino acids. V was pared by 5 bases and J by 3 bases, with 16 bases between. The CDR3 region is CASSRWAGSYTEAFF. In DNA form, the CDR3 reads TGTGCCAGCAGTCGGTGGGCAGGGTCGTACACTGAAGCTTTCTTT.

The chain uses TRBV27 and TRBJ1-5; 9 bases are a match to TRBD1. This CDR3 is built from 16 residues. Germline assignment: CDR1 MNHEY and CDR2 SMNVEV (reference sequence). V lost 3 bases, J lost 4 bases, and 7 bases stayed unmatched. The CDR3 nucleotides are TGTGCCAGCAGTTTCCGACAGGGGGTTGGAAATCAGCCCCAGCATTTT. This codes for CASSFRQGVGNQPQHF.

A single count supports this clone. The chain couples TRBV19 to TRBJ2-1, with a tentative D call TRBD2 (5 bases). CDR3 length equals 11 residues. The V and J ends lost 1 base and 10 bases respectively, with 5 bases between them. Germline V lookup: CDR1 LNHDA, CDR2 SQIVND (reference sequence). CDR3 loop: CASSIGEEQFF. The CDR3 region has the DNA TGTGCCAGTAGTATAGGGGAGGAGCAGTTCTTC.